Below are 7 T cell receptor beta chains sequenced from a single sample in a study of blood T cell repertoires in COVID-19. Assay: immunoSEQ multiplex PCR; the TCRdb copy retains only in-frame clones and omits some. This table holds 240,000 or so clones, around 89% found once. The sample consisted of peripheral blood. These receptors originate from a woman aged 40 to 50 who had recovered from COVID-19.

In its sample, this clone was seen once. The V call is TRBV4-1, the J call TRBJ2-2; the D gene is possibly TRBD1 (5 bases). The V and J ends lost 3 bases and 8 bases respectively, with 10 bases between them. CDR1 and CDR2 from the germline V gene are MGHRA and YSYEKL. There are 13 residues in the CDR3. The CDR3 sequence: CASSHEGAGELFF. The CDR3 DNA sequence: TGCGCCAGCAGCCATGAAGGGGCGGGGGAGCTGTTTTTT.

The gene calls are TRBV2 and TRBJ1-5; D is possibly TRBD1 (5 bases). The CDR3 sequence is 14 residues long. Germline values: CDR1 SNHLY, CDR2 FYNNEI. The V end lost 6 bases, the J end lost 1 base, and 10 bases lay between the germline ends. CDR3 nucleotides: TGTGCCAGCAGCCCCGGGGGGAGCAATCAGCCCCAGCATTTT. Encoded protein: CASSPGGSNQPQHF.

This rearrangement joins TRBV7-9 to TRBJ2-1; 12 positions agree with TRBD2. This CDR3 has 18 amino acids. The junction had 10 bases not matched to a gene; V was cut back by 5 bases and J by 2 bases. The germline CDR1 and CDR2 sequences are SEHNR and FQNEAQ (reference sequence). The CDR3 DNA follows: TGTGCCAGCAGCCCCGGGGGCCTAGCGGGAGGGGCCTACAATGAGCAGTTCTTC. Amino acid sequence: CASSPGGLAGGAYNEQFF.

This chain links TRBV9 with TRBJ1-6; D call uncertain. Germline V gene lookup returns CDR1 SGDLS and CDR2 YYNGEE. The CDR3 extends over 15 amino acids. V was cut by 3 bases and J by 2 bases, with 9 bases left in between. In DNA, the CDR3 is TGTGCCAGCAGCGCCTCCGGGACCTATAATTCACCCCTCCACTTT. This encodes CASSASGTYNSPLHF.

The V and J genes are TRBV7-2 and TRBJ2-3; TRBD2 aligns across 12 bases. The CDR3 covers 17 residues. Losses at the gene ends were 2 bases for V and 1 base for J; bases not matched to a gene: 4. The germline CDR1 and CDR2 sequences are SGHTA and FQGNSA. CDR3 in DNA: TGTGCCAGCAGCTTATGGGCTAGCGGGAGGGGCACAGATACGCAGTATTTT. It is translated as CASSLWASGRGTDTQYF. Based on the CDR3 plus reference TRBV7-2 and TRBJ2-3, the full variable domain is GAGVSQSPSNKVTEKGKDVELRCDPISGHTALYWYRQSLGQGLEFLIYFQGNSAPDKSGLPSDRFSAERTGGSVSTLTIQRTQQEDSAVYLCASSLWASGRGTDTQYFGPGTRLTVL.

This chain links TRBV4-3 with TRBJ2-3, with a tentative D call TRBD1 (5 bases). CDR1 is LGHNA, CDR2 YSLEER, per germline. The V gene lost 4 bases and the J gene lost 6 bases, with 14 bases spanning the gap. The CDR3 has 14 residues. The CDR3 DNA reads TGCGCCAGCAGCCCCCGGGCAGGGCTCGATACGCAGTATTTT. Its protein is CASSPRAGLDTQYF.

This sequence joins TRBV25-1 and TRBJ1-2; D perhaps matches TRBD1 (5 bases). Germline CDR1 is MGHDK and CDR2 is SYGVNS. Trimming took off 1 base at V and 1 base at J, with 10 bases between the two ends. The CDR3 has 15 amino acids. CDR3 DNA: TGTGCCAGCAGTGAATTGGGGGGGGGTAACTATGGCTACACCTTC. Amino acids: CASSELGGGNYGYTF.